This T cell receptor (beta chain) was sequenced for a study of siplizumab effects on memory and regulatory T cells. On this clone itself: What it binds is not known. This sample also contains other DNA sequences that code for the same CDR3.

A few donor pairs also had unstimulated CD4+ and CD8+ naive and memory subsets sequenced. This table comes from immunoSEQ multiplex PCR, and its TCRdb copy is limited to in-frame clones, with some not included. The sample yields tens of thousands of clones, around 96% seen once. The CDR3 length is 14 residues. Germline assignment: CDR1 LNHDA and CDR2 SQIVND (reference sequence). Trimming at V came to 3 bases and at J to 2 bases, leaving 3 bases not matched to a gene. Findings of the study overall: Relative to controls at approximately 25%, mappable alloreactive CD4+ clones exhibited a mean Treg-derived proportion of approximately 70% with siplizumab.

The chain combines TRBV19 with TRBJ2-7, with TRBD1 matching over 8 bases. The sequencing sample was made of naive CD8+ T cells sorted from blood. The TCR was taken from a human donor in good health. CDR3 in amino acids: CASSMGTGAYEQYF. The DNA of the CDR3 is TGTGCCAGTAGTATGGGGACAGGAGCCTACGAGCAGTACTTC.